One sample yielded the 25 T cell receptor beta chains listed below, sequenced in a study of blood T cell repertoires in COVID-19 (dated by TCRdb to between 2020 and 2021). Library generation was performed with the immunoSEQ multiplex PCR assay. What TCRdb holds here is the immuneACCESS table cut down to in-frame rearrangements. Part of the clones is not present; checked against another copy, under half of the missing clones reflect an unresolved V gene, and the others are unexplained. The sample table records under 250,000 clones; around 85% of these occur just once. 9.1% of the sample belongs to the ten largest clones. The sequenced sample was PBMCs or T cells enriched from blood (not recorded which). The receptors were gathered from a woman aged 50 to 60 with acute COVID-19.

This clone showed up just once. The rearrangement links TRBV9 to TRBJ1-2; D gene uncertain. The ends were cut back, 3 bases at V and 8 bases at J, with 5 bases in the middle. There are 10 residues in the CDR3. Germline V gives CDR1 SGDLS, CDR2 YYNGEE. The CDR3 is CASSGYGYTF. CDR3 coding DNA: TGTGCCAGCAGCGGCTACGGCTACACCTTC. Combining the CDR3 with reference TRBV9 and TRBJ1-2 gives the whole variable domain DSGVTQTPKHLITATGQRVTLRCSPRSGDLSVYWYQQSLDQGLQFLIQYYNGEERAKGNILERFSAQQFPDLHSELNLSSLELGDSALYFCASSGYGYTFGSGTRLTVV.

The chain uses TRBV5-4 and TRBJ1-1, with D unclear. Trimming removed 0 bases from V and 1 base from J, with 7 bases in between. CDR1 is SGHNT, CDR2 YYREEE, per germline (reference sequence). This CDR3 is 14 amino acids long. The DNA for the CDR3 is TGTGCCAGCAGCTTGGCGCAGGCGAACACTGAAGCTTTCTTT. Translating gives CASSLAQANTEAFF.

V is TRBV18 and J is TRBJ2-5; 9 bases align to TRBD1. CDR3 length equals 15 residues. V shed 3 bases and J 5 bases; nucleotides not matched to a gene: 7. Germline V gene lookup returns CDR1 KGHSH and CDR2 LQKENI. CDR3 amino acids: CASSPGTGPSETQYF. The CDR3, as DNA: TGTGCCAGCTCACCCGGGACAGGGCCTTCGGAGACCCAGTACTTC.

This chain joins TRBV18 and TRBJ1-2; 8 bases map to TRBD1. V lost 6 bases, J lost 7 bases, and 7 bases stayed unmatched. CDR3 size: 13 residues. CDR1 is KGHSH, CDR2 LQKENI, per germline. In DNA, the CDR3 is TGTGCCAGCTCCCAACGGACAGGGTTTGGCTACACCTTC. Translating gives CASSQRTGFGYTF.

The chain couples TRBV12-3 or TRBV12-4 to TRBJ1-2, with 9 bases aligning to TRBD1. V shed 5 bases and J 3 bases; nucleotides not matched to a gene: 1. The CDR3 length is 13 residues. CDR3 nucleotide sequence: TGTGCCAGCAGTGGACAGGGGTACTATGGCTACACCTTC. Translated: CASSGQGYYGYTF.

The CDR3 region is CASSNDRFLSYEQYF. CDR3 coding DNA: TGTGCCAGCAGCAACGACAGGTTCCTCTCCTACGAGCAGTACTTC. The gene calls are TRBV6-6 and TRBJ2-7; D might be TRBD1 (6 bases). The CDR3 consists of 15 residues. Germline values: CDR1 MNHNY, CDR2 SVGAGI (reference sequence). Trimming removed 6 bases at V and 0 bases at J, with 15 bases between.

This chain links TRBV12-5 with TRBJ1-5; a weak D match, TRBD1 (6 bases). Germline loops: CDR1 LGHNT, CDR2 FRNRAP. The CDR3 is 14 amino acids. V shed 2 bases and J shed 5 bases, with 10 bases lying between them. In nucleotides, the CDR3 is TGTGCTAGTGGTTTGACAGGGAACCATCAGCCCCAGCATTTT. Its translation is CASGLTGNHQPQHF. Complete variable domain (other parts from reference TRBV12-5 and TRBJ1-5): DARVTQTPRHKVTEMGQEVTMRCQPILGHNTVFWYRQTMMQGLELLAYFRNRAPLDDSGMPKDRFSAEMPDATLATLKIQPSEPRDSAVYFCASGLTGNHQPQHFGDGTRLSIL.

The chain recombines TRBV30 with TRBJ1-1; 7 bases are a match to TRBD1. J gave up 11 bases and V 3 bases, and 6 bases lay outside the gene matches. Per germline, CDR1 GTSNPN and CDR2 SVGIG (reference sequence). The CDR3 runs to 11 residues. CDR3: CAWRTGYQAFF. In nucleotides, the CDR3 is TGTGCCTGGAGGACAGGGTATCAGGCTTTCTTT.

DNA of the CDR3: TGTGCCTGGAGCGATCCTTCGTGGACAGGGGGCGGTGGGTATGGCTACACCTTC. Its translation: CAWSDPSWTGGGGYGYTF. The chain employs TRBV30 and TRBJ1-2; 11 nucleotides align to TRBD1. This CDR3 comprises 18 residues. Trimming took 3 bases from V and 5 from J; bases not matched to a gene: 17. Germline values: CDR1 GTSNPN, CDR2 SVGIG (reference sequence).

The chain has TRBV6-5 and TRBJ1-4; D is unresolved. From germline, CDR1 is MNHEY and CDR2 SVGAGI. V lost 6 bases, J lost 8 bases, and 19 bases lay in between. This CDR3 comprises 15 residues. The CDR3 DNA reads TGTGCCAGCAGAGCCAGTGTTGGAGGGAGGGAAAAACTGTTTTTT. Translated, it gives CASRASVGGREKLFF.

The chain is built from TRBV7-9 and TRBJ2-2; no firm D call. This CDR3 is built from 13 residues. Germline CDR1 reads SEHNR; CDR2 reads FQNEAQ (reference sequence). V was cut by 5 bases and J by 7 bases, with 11 bases left in between. The CDR3 DNA reads TGTGCCAGCAGCCTACCCCCGGGCGGGGAGCTGTTTTTT. Translated: CASSLPPGGELFF.

V usage is TRBV6-2 or TRBV6-3 and J usage is TRBJ2-7; 8 bases fit TRBD2. V shed 5 bases and J 6 bases; nucleotides not matched to a gene: 3. From germline, CDR1 is MNHEY and CDR2 SVGEGT. The CDR3 length is 12 residues. Here the CDR3 DNA reads TGTGCCAGCAGTCCGGGACTAGTCGAGCAGTACTTC. Translating it yields CASSPGLVEQYF.

This clone was seen a few times. V and J are TRBV7-9 and TRBJ1-5; TRBD1 matches 11 bases. CDR1 SEHNR and CDR2 FQNEAQ come from the germline V gene (reference sequence). The CDR3 is 16 residues long. V shed 4 bases, J shed 0 bases, and the junction held 2 bases outside the gene matches. In nucleotides, the CDR3 is TGTGCCAGCAGCTCGGGACAGGGGGATAGCAATCAGCCCCAGCATTTT. This translates into CASSSGQGDSNQPQHF.

The chain joins TRBV9 to TRBJ2-5, with TRBD2 matching 9 bases. J lost 5 bases, V lost 1 base, and 9 bases had no gene match. CDR1 and CDR2 from the germline V gene are SGDLS and YYNGEE. CDR3 size: 16 residues. CDR3 in amino acids: CASSVRAGGLGETQYF. The CDR3 nucleotides are TGTGCCAGCAGCGTACGAGCGGGGGGCCTCGGGGAGACCCAGTACTTC.

The V and J genes are TRBV10-3 and TRBJ1-1, with D possibly being TRBD1 (5 bases). From germline, CDR1 is ENHRY and CDR2 SYGVKD. The CDR3 extends over 14 amino acids. Trimming left V 2 bases short and J 7 bases short, with 14 bases between. The CDR3 DNA reads as TGTGCCATCAGTGAGGCTCAACAGGTGAATGAAGCTTTCTTT. Its translation is CAISEAQQVNEAFF.

The chain employs TRBV5-4 and TRBJ1-6, with 8 bases aligning to TRBD1. The CDR3 length is 15 residues. CDR1 and CDR2 from the germline V gene are SGHNT and YYREEE (reference sequence). V lost 5 bases to trimming and J lost 7 bases; unmatched junction nucleotides: 8. The CDR3 DNA reads as TGTGCCAGCAGGGACGGACAGGGTAGGAATTCACCCCTCCACTTT. Its protein is CASRDGQGRNSPLHF.

The V and J genes are TRBV29-1 and TRBJ2-7; perhaps TRBD2 as D (7 bases). CDR1 SQVTM and CDR2 ANQGSEA come from the germline V gene. This CDR3 spans 14 amino acids. With 6 bases removed from V and 4 bases from J, the gap between germline ends came to 19 bases. The CDR3 DNA reads as TGCAGCGTGGAGGGGAGGGACAACCGGTACGAGCAGTACTTC. Translated, it gives CSVEGRDNRYEQYF.

This chain joins TRBV6-1 and TRBJ2-3; no clear D gene. The germline gives CDR1 MNHNS, CDR2 SASEGT. The CDR3 totals 14 residues. V lost 3 bases and J lost 5, with 12 bases in between. The CDR3 region has the DNA TGTGCCAGCAGTGACAGGTATTCCGGAGATACGCAGTATTTT. This codes for CASSDRYSGDTQYF.

The chain recombines TRBV9 with TRBJ2-7; 10 bases line up with TRBD1. The CDR3 consists of 16 residues. Germline-derived CDR1 and CDR2 are SGDLS and YYNGEE. V trimming: 3 bases; J trimming: 1 base; junction bases outside the gene matches: 7. Here the CDR3 reads CASSGRQGALSYEQYF. In DNA form, the CDR3 reads TGTGCCAGCAGCGGTCGACAGGGGGCCCTATCCTACGAGCAGTACTTC.

This clone has only one observation. The chain uses TRBV9 and TRBJ2-5, with a weak D call TRBD1 (6 bases). Looked up from germline, CDR1 is SGDLS and CDR2 is YYNGEE. This CDR3 is built from 16 residues. Trimming cost V 0 bases and J 2 bases, with 14 bases left between them. Here the CDR3 DNA reads TGTGCCAGCAGCGTAGGGGGGCACAGGAAACAAGAGACCCAGTACTTC. It yields the protein CASSVGGHRKQETQYF. Supplemented by reference TRBV9 and TRBJ2-5, the full variable domain reads DSGVTQTPKHLITATGQRVTLRCSPRSGDLSVYWYQQSLDQGLQFLIQYYNGEERAKGNILERFSAQQFPDLHSELNLSSLELGDSALYFCASSVGGHRKQETQYFGPGTRLLVL.

This chain uses TRBV5-1 with TRBJ1-3; TRBD1 aligns across 9 bases. This CDR3 has 17 residues. The V gene's germline CDR1 is SGHRS and CDR2 YFSETQ. The junction had 9 bases not matched to a gene; V was cut back by 2 bases and J by 3 bases. The CDR3, as DNA: TGCGCCAGCAGCTTATCTACCGGGACAGGGTATGGAAACACCATATATTTT. Amino acid sequence: CASSLSTGTGYGNTIYF.

V and J are TRBV30 and TRBJ2-1; 11 positions match TRBD2. The germline CDR1 and CDR2 sequences are GTSNPN and SVGIG (reference sequence). Trimming at V came to 1 base and at J to 4 bases, leaving 3 bases not matched to a gene. The CDR3 is 15 residues long. The CDR3 region has the DNA TGTGCCTGGAGTGCCCTAGCGGGGGGATACAATGAGCAGTTCTTC. This sequence encodes CAWSALAGGYNEQFF.

This chain links TRBV2 with TRBJ1-5, with a tentative D call TRBD1 (5 bases). CDR1 is SNHLY, CDR2 FYNNEI, per germline. V lost 4 bases and J 4 bases, leaving 11 bases between the germline ends. There are 14 residues in the CDR3. CDR3 nucleotide sequence: TGTGCCAGCAGTGTGGGGCGGGGAAATCAGCCCCAGCATTTT. Its protein is CASSVGRGNQPQHF.

V is TRBV7-2 and J is TRBJ1-4; 7 nucleotides match TRBD1. V dropped 5 bases and J dropped 6; count of bases not matched to a gene: 9. Germline V lookup: CDR1 SGHTA, CDR2 FQGNSA. The CDR3 consists of 15 residues. CDR3 amino acids: CASSKSGDRDEKLFF. For the CDR3, the DNA is TGTGCCAGCAGCAAGTCTGGCGACAGGGATGAAAAACTGTTTTTT.

The chain uses TRBV7-8 and TRBJ2-5; 7 bases are shared with TRBD1. V dropped 5 bases and J dropped 5; count of bases not matched to a gene: 5. The germline V gene encodes CDR1 SGHVS and CDR2 FQNEAQ. The CDR3 covers 13 residues. The CDR3 bases are TGTGCCAGCAGCACACAGGGGTACGAGACCCAGTACTTC. Amino acid sequence: CASSTQGYETQYF.